This T cell receptor (beta chain) was observed in a study of post-analysis software for immune sequencing data. Study outcomes and limitations: TRBV5-6, TRBV5-1 and TRBV20-1 belonged to a set of roughly five TRBV segments that were more frequent in patients than controls.

Germline V lookup: CDR1 MNHNS, CDR2 SASEGT. This CDR3 contains 13 residues. V was trimmed by 7 bases and J by 4 bases, leaving 14 bases between them. This clonotype was recorded a few times. Its antigen is not known. Each TCR beta cDNA library carried unique molecular identifiers. TCRdb re-called the PCR reads through MiXCR, storing one row per CDR3 protein. The sample has fewer than 850,000 distinct CDR3 sequences; about 32% are singletons. This sequence joins TRBV6-1 and TRBJ2-7, with D maybe TRBD2 (6 bases). Sequenced input: blood. The source of this sequence is a girl aged 10-17 years with multiple sclerosis. CDR3 nucleotides: TGTGCCAGCACGAGTAGCGGAAGATACGAGCAGTACTTC. This translates into CASTSSGRYEQYF.